These 14 T cell receptor beta chains were all obtained from the same sample, sequenced in a study of CD8 T cells in ankylosing spondylitis. Each CDR3 protein is one row after TCRdb ran MiXCR on the 5' RACE reads. The profile shows approximately 260,000 distinct CDR3 sequences, 15% to 20% of them singletons. The material sequenced was blood, either unsorted or a sorted T cell fraction (not recorded which). These receptors originate from a male donor with ankylosing spondylitis or in good health (not recorded which).

A few counts support this clonotype. This chain connects TRBV9 to TRBJ2-7; TRBD2 agrees at 8 bases. V shed 4 bases and J 6 bases; nucleotides not matched to a gene: 6. Germline CDR1 is SGDLS and CDR2 is YYNGEE. The CDR3 has 13 amino acids. The CDR3 nucleotides are TGTGCCAGCAGCCCGGGGGGGCAGGCCGAGCAGTACTTC. Translating it yields CASSPGGQAEQYF.

The rearrangement uses TRBV12-3 or TRBV12-4 and TRBJ2-1, with 9 bases matching TRBD2. Trimming cost V 4 bases and J 8 bases; bases outside gene matches: 12. The CDR3 has 16 amino acids. In DNA, the CDR3 is TGTGCCAGCAGTTCCCCTTGGGGCGGGAGGGCCGATGAGCAGTTCTTC. Protein sequence: CASSSPWGGRADEQFF.

The chain employs TRBV20-1 and TRBJ2-1; 10 positions match TRBD2. The CDR3 contains 13 residues. Germline V gene sequence: CDR1 DFQATT, CDR2 SNEGSKA (reference sequence). V lost 2 bases and J lost 9; bases outside the gene matches: 4. The chain's CDR3 is CSARSGLAVEQFF. CDR3 coding DNA: TGCAGTGCTAGAAGCGGACTAGCGGTTGAGCAGTTCTTC.

V usage is TRBV13 and J usage is TRBJ2-4; D may be TRBD1 or TRBD2 (5 bases each). V lost 5 bases and J lost 8, with 13 bases in between. Germline V gives CDR1 PRHDT, CDR2 FYEKMQ (reference sequence). The CDR3 runs 13 residues. The CDR3 sequence is CASSARDGDIQYF. CDR3 DNA: TGTGCCAGCAGCGCCCGGGACGGAGACATTCAGTACTTC.

The J gene is TRBJ1-1, the V gene TRBV5-5; the D is unclear. This CDR3 has 13 residues. Trimming left V 4 bases short and J 3 bases short, with 10 bases between. The germline gives CDR1 SGHKS, CDR2 YYEKEE (reference sequence). The CDR3 region is CASSIMLDTEAFF. CDR3 nucleotides: TGTGCCAGCAGCATAATGTTGGACACTGAAGCTTTCTTT.

This sequence joins TRBV12-3 or TRBV12-4 and TRBJ1-3; D may be TRBD1 (5 bases). Trimming took 3 bases from V and 7 from J, leaving 13 bases between them. The CDR3 runs 14 residues. The CDR3 DNA sequence: TGTGCCAGCAGTTTGCTCATGGGGGATAACACCATATATTTT. Protein sequence: CASSLLMGDNTIYF.

The chain carries TRBV11-2 and TRBJ1-2; weak D call: TRBD1 (5 bases). The CDR3 sequence is 14 residues long. Trimming pared 5 bases from V and 6 bases from J, leaving 16 bases between. Germline loops: CDR1 SGHAT, CDR2 FQNNGV. The CDR3 spells CASSIGGTPDGYTF. CDR3 DNA: TGTGCCAGCAGCATCGGGGGTACGCCTGATGGCTACACCTTC.

Only a few counts were recorded for this clonotype. The J gene is TRBJ2-7, the V gene TRBV7-9, with TRBD2 matching over 9 bases. Trimming cost V 6 bases and J 6 bases; bases outside gene matches: 12. CDR1 is SEHNR and CDR2 is FQNEAQ in the germline V gene (reference sequence). The CDR3 is 15 amino acids. CDR3 region: CASSSNSGRRGEQYF. CDR3 bases: TGTGCCAGCAGTTCTAATAGCGGGAGAAGAGGCGAGCAGTACTTC.

This clonotype occurred many times. The rearrangement links TRBV11-2 to TRBJ2-2; weak D call: TRBD1 (5 bases). This CDR3 spans 15 amino acids. V was shortened by 4 bases and J by 1 base, with 10 bases between the two germline ends. Looked up from germline, CDR1 is SGHAT and CDR2 is FQNNGV. The CDR3 region is CASSSGHLNTGELFF. The CDR3 DNA sequence: TGTGCCAGCAGCTCAGGACACTTGAACACCGGGGAGCTGTTTTTT.

This clonotype was seen only a few times. The CDR3 DNA is TGTGCCAGCAGCACCCTTAGGACCAGCTCCTACAATGAGCAGTTCTTC. It codes for CASSTLRTSSYNEQFF. The chain is built from TRBV6-1 and TRBJ2-1; D call uncertain. The CDR3 length is 16 residues. The germline V gene encodes CDR1 MNHNS and CDR2 SASEGT. The V and J ends lost 6 bases and 0 bases respectively, with 15 bases between them.

This CDR3 is CASSQAGGRRETQYF. The DNA of the CDR3 is TGCGCCAGCAGCCAAGCGGGGGGCAGGAGAGAGACCCAGTACTTC. J is TRBJ2-5 and V is TRBV4-1; TRBD2 is a possible D gene (7 bases). The CDR3 totals 15 residues. Trimming shortened V by 1 base and J by 4 bases, and 13 bases separated the two germline ends. CDR1 is MGHRA and CDR2 is YSYEKL in the germline V gene.

This clonotype was seen more than once but under ten times. V usage is TRBV27 and J usage is TRBJ1-2; D is unresolved. Looked up from germline, CDR1 is MNHEY and CDR2 is SMNVEV (reference sequence). V was clipped by 4 bases and J by 6 bases, with 15 bases between them. The CDR3 covers 14 residues. The CDR3 loop reads CASSSSRSVHGYTF. Written as DNA, the CDR3 is TGTGCCAGCAGTTCATCCCGATCGGTCCATGGCTACACCTTC.

This clonotype has a single count. The chain carries TRBV4-3 and TRBJ2-7; D remains unclear. The CDR3 is made up of 15 amino acids. In germline, CDR1 is LGHNA, CDR2 YSLEER. Deletions cut 2 bases from V and 4 bases from J, with 15 bases between. CDR3 sequence: CASSQRTAGGYEQYF. As DNA, the CDR3 is TGCGCCAGCAGCCAAAGGACGGCCGGCGGTTACGAGCAGTACTTC.

About this clonotype itself: With a much larger clone just one base away, this may be a read error. The chain links TRBV20-1 to TRBJ2-1; 7 bases are shared with TRBD2. This CDR3 is built from 15 residues. V lost 3 bases to trimming and J lost 8 bases; unmatched junction nucleotides: 13. Germline V gives CDR1 DFQATT, CDR2 SNEGSKA (reference sequence). CDR3 DNA: TGCAGTGCTAGTGGCCTAGCGGAAGATGGCCATGAGCAGTTCTTC. The encoded protein is CSASGLAEDGHEQFF.